The T cell receptor beta chain described here comes from a study of blood T cell repertoires in COVID-19. Study-level information: Nucleic acid was either cDNA or gDNA, and it came from T cells, B-cell-depleted T cells, or PBMCs.

CDR1 and CDR2 (germline): SNHLY, FYNNEI. This CDR3 comprises 12 residues. With 6 bases removed from V and 6 bases from J, the gap between germline ends came to 10 bases. Methods used by the authors: Estimation of nucleated cell counts was performed using reference gene primer amplification. Repertoires were generated with immunoSEQ multiplex PCR, while TCRdb's copy carries only in-frame clones and drops some. D and trimming were read from the DNA, whereas the V and J calls and clone size are those reported in that table. The sample yields about 88,000 clones, 90% to 95% seen once. A few counts support this clone. In the same sample, other DNA sequences code for this CDR3.

This receptor was obtained from a human donor with active COVID-19. The donor label of this sample is uncertain. The chain joins TRBV2 to TRBJ2-3; D is perhaps TRBD2 (6 bases). The sample taken for sequencing was peripheral blood. CDR3 nucleotides: TGTGCCAGCAGGGGGGGATGGGATACGCAGTATTTT. Translating it yields CASRGGWDTQYF.